This passage covers 30 T cell receptor beta chains from one sample sequenced in a study of beta chain features in type 1 diabetes (dated by TCRdb to between 2018 and 2020). Study-wide conclusions, independent of this receptor: In all four CD4+ subsets, TCRB CDR3 length was moderately but significantly shorter in type 1 diabetes patients.

These receptors' targets are unknown. The protocol used for the library was the immunoSEQ multiplex PCR assay. All of the isolated RNA was reverse transcribed with the High Capacity cDNA Reverse Transcription Kit, so expressed TCRB transcripts were sequenced. TCRdb obtained this table from immuneACCESS and retained in-frame rearrangements with V and J assigned. These tables miss some clones; where compared with another copy, unresolved V genes account for less than half of the shortfall, and the remainder is unexplained. The sample records a few hundred thousand clones, roughly a quarter of which are singletons. Jointly, the top ten make up 0.012% of the sample. Sequencing input: naive CD4+ T cells from blood. The cell subset or site label of this sample denotes: true naive CD4+ T cells. The receptors derive from a woman younger than 45 with type 1 diabetes.

J is TRBJ2-2 and V is TRBV7-3, with D possibly matching TRBD2 (5 bases). The CDR3 consists of 16 residues. Germline V CDR1 and CDR2: SGHTA, FQGTGA. V was pared by 2 bases and J by 6 bases, with 16 bases between. DNA for the CDR3: TGTGCCAGCAGCTTAGTAGCGAACGCCATCGCCGGGGAGCTGTTTTTT. Translation gives CASSLVANAIAGELFF.

The V gene is TRBV19, the J gene TRBJ2-5, with no clear D. Germline V CDR1 and CDR2: LNHDA, SQIVND (reference sequence). V lost 6 bases and J lost 5, with 16 bases in between. This CDR3 is built from 14 residues. The CDR3 loop reads CASSRLGLAETQYF. In DNA form, the CDR3 reads TGTGCCAGTAGCCGTCTTGGGCTGGCGGAGACCCAGTACTTC.

There are a few counts of this clone. V gene TRBV30 combines with J gene TRBJ1-2; D is unclear. The CDR3 extends over 13 amino acids. The V end was cut by 0 bases, the J end by 4 bases, with 9 bases between. Germline assignment: CDR1 GTSNPN and CDR2 SVGIG (reference sequence). The CDR3 nucleotides are TGTGCCTGGAGTGTAAGAGCCCTCTATGGCTACACCTTC. Protein sequence: CAWSVRALYGYTF.

This chain links TRBV6-5 with TRBJ2-7, with D possibly TRBD2 on 5 matching bases. The CDR3 runs 13 residues. V lost 6 bases and J lost 2, with 11 bases in between. Germline values: CDR1 MNHEY, CDR2 SVGAGI. In DNA form, the CDR3 reads TGTGCCAGCAGGAAACTGGAGGCCTACGAGCAGTACTTC. It codes for CASRKLEAYEQYF.

The V call is TRBV27, the J call TRBJ1-2, with D possibly matching TRBD1 (6 bases). CDR1 MNHEY and CDR2 SMNVEV come from the germline V gene (reference sequence). The CDR3 contains 15 residues. Trimming pared 2 bases from V and 5 bases from J, leaving 15 bases between. The CDR3 region has the DNA TGTGCCAGCAGTTTAAAAAGGCAGGGGAGTTATGGCTACACCTTC. Protein product: CASSLKRQGSYGYTF.

This clone has only a few counts. V is TRBV25-1 and J is TRBJ2-2, with TRBD2 matching over 7 bases. Germline loops: CDR1 MGHDK, CDR2 SYGVNS. There are 17 residues in the CDR3. With V trimmed by 0 bases and J by 0 bases, 4 bases remained unmatched. CDR3 loop: CASSEYGRGANTGELFF. DNA for the CDR3: TGTGCCAGCAGTGAATATGGCCGGGGGGCGAACACCGGGGAGCTGTTTTTT.

The chain is built from TRBV27 and TRBJ2-3, with 12 nucleotides matching TRBD2. With 1 base clipped from V and 7 bases from J, the junction kept 6 bases outside the gene matches. The CDR3 covers 16 residues. Germline V CDR1 and CDR2: MNHEY, SMNVEV (reference sequence). CDR3 in DNA: TGTGCCAGCAGTTTATGGCTAGCGGGAGGGCCTCATACGCAGTATTTT. It is translated as CASSLWLAGGPHTQYF.

The chain uses TRBV7-8 and TRBJ2-1, with a tentative D call TRBD2 (5 bases). The CDR3 runs 17 residues. V was shortened by 6 bases and J by 0 bases, with 18 bases between the two germline ends. In germline, CDR1 is SGHVS, CDR2 FQNEAQ. CDR3 sequence reads: CASSRDHAGSSYNEQFF. Written as DNA, the CDR3 is TGTGCCAGCAGTCGGGATCACGCGGGCAGCTCCTACAATGAGCAGTTCTTC. Looking up the rest from reference TRBV7-8 and TRBJ2-1 gives the full variable domain: GAGVSQSPRYKVAKRGQDVALRCDPISGHVSLFWYQQALGQGPEFLTYFQNEAQLDKSGLPSDRFFAERPEGSVSTLKIQRTQQEDSAVYLCASSRDHAGSSYNEQFFGPGTRLTVL.

The gene calls are TRBV7-9 and TRBJ1-1; D perhaps matches TRBD1 (6 bases). V lost 1 base and J 0 bases, leaving 18 bases between the germline ends. Germline CDR1 reads SEHNR; CDR2 reads FQNEAQ (reference sequence). The CDR3 extends over 18 amino acids. The CDR3 spells CASSLVGAVGTVNTEAFF. DNA for the CDR3: TGTGCCAGCAGCTTAGTGGGGGCGGTTGGGACGGTGAACACTGAAGCTTTCTTT. Together with reference TRBV7-9 and TRBJ1-1, the CDR3 gives the full variable domain: DTGVSQNPRHKITKRGQNVTFRCDPISEHNRLYWYRQTLGQGPEFLTYFQNEAQLEKSRLLSDRFSAERPKGSFSTLEIQRTEQGDSAMYLCASSLVGAVGTVNTEAFFGQGTRLTVV.

This clone has a handful of counts. DNA of the CDR3: TGTGCCAGCAGCTTAGACCTCTCTGGGGCCAACGTCCTGACTTTC. Translation gives CASSLDLSGANVLTF. V gene TRBV11-2 combines with J gene TRBJ2-6; D is unresolved. CDR1 and CDR2 from the germline V gene are SGHAT and FQNNGV. Trimming shortened V by 0 bases and J by 0 bases, and 3 bases separated the two germline ends. This CDR3 spans 15 amino acids.

The chain links TRBV5-1 to TRBJ2-6; 7 bases match TRBD1. Germline assignment: CDR1 SGHRS and CDR2 YFSETQ. The CDR3 covers 17 residues. Trimming at V came to 2 bases and at J to 0 bases, leaving 5 bases not matched to a gene. CDR3 amino acids: CASSLDRDNSGANVLTF. The CDR3 nucleotides are TGCGCCAGCAGCTTAGACAGGGACAACTCTGGGGCCAACGTCCTGACTTTC.

The gene calls are TRBV19 and TRBJ2-1; D perhaps matches TRBD2 (5 bases). Trimming took off 6 bases at V and 8 bases at J, with 14 bases between the two ends. Germline V lookup: CDR1 LNHDA, CDR2 SQIVND (reference sequence). This CDR3 region has 13 residues. The CDR3 sequence: CASRSPSWDEQFF. CDR3 in DNA: TGTGCCAGTAGGTCTCCTAGCTGGGATGAGCAGTTCTTC. Using reference TRBV19 and TRBJ2-1 for the parts outside the CDR3, the full variable domain is DGGITQSPKYLFRKEGQNVTLSCEQNLNHDAMYWYRQDPGQGLRLIYYSQIVNDFQKGDIAEGYSVSREKKESFPLTVTSAQKNPTAFYLCASRSPSWDEQFFGPGTRLTVL.

This chain joins TRBV27 and TRBJ2-2; D gene unclear. Looked up from germline, CDR1 is MNHEY and CDR2 is SMNVEV (reference sequence). The CDR3 length is 14 residues. V was clipped by 2 bases and J by 1 base, with 5 bases between them. CDR3 nucleotide sequence: TGTGCCAGCAGTTTAGGCAGGAACACCGGGGAGCTGTTTTTT. Amino acid sequence: CASSLGRNTGELFF.

This chain joins TRBV30 and TRBJ2-5, with 10 bases that match TRBD1. Germline-derived CDR1 and CDR2 are GTSNPN and SVGIG (reference sequence). V was pared by 4 bases and J by 3 bases, with 5 bases of the junction left unmatched. The CDR3 runs 14 residues. The CDR3, as DNA: TGTGCCTGGAATCCCGGACAGGGGGAAGAGACCCAGTACTTC. Translation: CAWNPGQGEETQYF.

This chain uses TRBV30 with TRBJ2-1, with 13 bases fitting TRBD2. J lost 6 bases, V lost 8 bases, and 7 bases had no gene match. Germline values: CDR1 GTSNPN, CDR2 SVGIG (reference sequence). There are 14 residues in the CDR3. CDR3 coding DNA: TGTGCCGCTGCTTGGACTAGCGGGAGCAATGAGCAGTTCTTC. This translates into CAAAWTSGSNEQFF.

The chain employs TRBV6-6 and TRBJ2-1; no definite D call. The ends were cut back, 8 bases at V and 3 bases at J, with 5 bases in the middle. Germline CDR1 and CDR2: MNHNY and SVGAGI (reference sequence). The CDR3 runs 11 residues. CDR3 sequence: CASEFYNEQFF. Written as DNA, the CDR3 is TGTGCCAGCGAGTTCTACAATGAGCAGTTCTTC.

V is TRBV10-3 and J is TRBJ2-5, with a weak D call TRBD2 (6 bases). Germline-derived CDR1 and CDR2 are ENHRY and SYGVKD. V was shortened by 6 bases and J by 1 base, with 15 bases between the two germline ends. This CDR3 region has 15 residues. The CDR3 DNA follows: TGTGCCATCAGGCGACAAGGCGGGACCCAAGAGACCCAGTACTTC. Amino acid sequence: CAIRRQGGTQETQYF.

V and J are TRBV10-3 and TRBJ1-2; D may be TRBD1 (6 bases). Germline CDR1 and CDR2: ENHRY and SYGVKD. V lost 6 bases and J 4 bases, leaving 12 bases between the germline ends. The CDR3 spans 13 residues. CDR3 in amino acids: CAIRAPGVYGYTF. CDR3 bases: TGTGCCATCAGAGCCCCAGGGGTCTATGGCTACACCTTC.

The chain links TRBV14 to TRBJ2-7, with 7 bases aligning to TRBD1. The V gene end was trimmed by 3 bases and the J gene end by 2 bases; junction bases not matched to a gene: 7. This CDR3 contains 15 residues. Per germline, CDR1 SGHDN and CDR2 FVKESK. CDR3 bases: TGTGCCAGCAGCCACCACGACAGGGACGCCTACGAGCAGTACTTC. Protein: CASSHHDRDAYEQYF.

The gene calls are TRBV6-5 and TRBJ1-2; D might be TRBD1 (5 bases). Trimming stripped 2 bases from V and 4 bases from J, with 14 bases between. CDR1 MNHEY and CDR2 SVGAGI come from the germline V gene. The CDR3 totals 15 residues. Here the CDR3 reads CASSYLGGAGYGYTF. Here the CDR3 DNA reads TGTGCCAGCAGTTACCTCGGAGGGGCGGGCTATGGCTACACCTTC.

The chain recombines TRBV28 with TRBJ2-3, with 10 positions matching TRBD1. Per germline, CDR1 MDHEN and CDR2 SYDVKM. The CDR3 consists of 14 residues. V was clipped by 6 bases and J by 3 bases; unmatched bases: 3. This CDR3 reads CASRTGQGTDTQYF. CDR3 nucleotide sequence: TGTGCCAGCAGGACGGGACAGGGGACAGATACGCAGTATTTT.

This clone was recorded a few times. The V call is TRBV7-2, the J call TRBJ1-2; weak D call: TRBD1 (5 bases). The V gene lost 3 bases and the J gene lost 8 bases, with 13 bases spanning the gap. The CDR3 covers 13 residues. Germline V CDR1 and CDR2: SGHTA, FQGNSA. The CDR3 sequence is CASSFKGALGYTF. CDR3 bases: TGTGCCAGCAGCTTCAAAGGGGCTCTGGGCTACACCTTC.

This clone has more than one count but fewer than ten. The chain combines TRBV30 with TRBJ2-7; D remains ambiguous. The V gene lost 0 bases and the J gene lost 2 bases, with 5 bases spanning the gap. The CDR3 totals 12 residues. CDR1 and CDR2 from the germline V gene are GTSNPN and SVGIG (reference sequence). In DNA form, the CDR3 reads TGTGCCTGGAGTGTACCTACCTACGAGCAGTACTTC. Translating gives CAWSVPTYEQYF.

This clone was observed a few times. The chain links TRBV6-5 to TRBJ1-2; D ambiguous. Trimming left V 4 bases short and J 8 bases short, with 8 bases between. Germline V lookup: CDR1 MNHEY, CDR2 SVGAGI. The CDR3 runs 11 residues. CDR3 in DNA: TGTGCCAGCAGTTCAGCCAGGGGCTACACCTTC. Translation: CASSSARGYTF.

The sample holds a few counts of this clone. The chain recombines TRBV29-1 with TRBJ2-7, with 7 bases matching TRBD2. The CDR3 runs to 12 residues. The trim removed 4 bases at V and 2 bases at J, leaving 2 bases unmatched. Germline lookup yields CDR1 SQVTM and CDR2 ANQGSEA. CDR3 residues: CSVAGGAYEQYF. The CDR3 DNA sequence: TGCAGCGTTGCGGGAGGCGCCTACGAGCAGTACTTC.

The rearrangement uses TRBV30 and TRBJ1-5; tentative D call: TRBD1 (5 bases). Germline V CDR1 and CDR2: GTSNPN, SVGIG (reference sequence). This CDR3 has 13 amino acids. V lost 8 bases and J 2 bases, leaving 13 bases between the germline ends. CDR3 sequence reads: CAAERGGNQPQHF. CDR3 bases: TGTGCCGCCGAGCGGGGGGGCAATCAGCCCCAGCATTTT.

This clone was seen a few times. V and J are TRBV28 and TRBJ2-7; TRBD1 aligns across 7 bases. Trimming at V came to 9 bases and at J to 3 bases, leaving 11 bases not matched to a gene. The CDR3 is made up of 14 amino acids. Germline assignment: CDR1 MDHEN and CDR2 SYDVKM. CDR3 coding DNA: TGTGCCAGTTTTGGGGGACAGTTAAGCTACGAGCAGTACTTC. Its protein is CASFGGQLSYEQYF.

This clone was picked up a small number of times. This chain connects TRBV29-1 to TRBJ2-3; 15 nucleotides line up with TRBD2. V was clipped by 4 bases and J by 0 bases; unmatched bases: 2. CDR3 length: 16 residues. Germline V gene data show CDR1 as SQVTM and CDR2 as ANQGSEA. CDR3 in amino acids: CSVAGLAGGSTDTQYF. The CDR3 DNA sequence: TGCAGCGTTGCTGGACTAGCGGGAGGGAGCACAGATACGCAGTATTTT.

This clone was detected a few times. The chain is built from TRBV19 and TRBJ1-2; D is ambiguous. The CDR3 contains 15 residues. Deletions cut 7 bases from V and 4 bases from J, with 19 bases between. The germline CDR1 and CDR2 sequences are LNHDA and SQIVND (reference sequence). The CDR3 coding sequence is TGTGCCAGTACCCACGCCTCGCGGGGAATCTATGGCTACACCTTC. Encoded protein: CASTHASRGIYGYTF.

The chain combines TRBV9 with TRBJ2-1; 9 bases match TRBD2. Germline CDR1 is SGDLS and CDR2 is YYNGEE. V shed 2 bases, J shed 2 bases, and the junction held 2 bases outside the gene matches. This CDR3 has 15 residues. The CDR3 region is CASSVTSGPYNEQFF. The CDR3 DNA reads as TGTGCCAGCAGCGTTACTAGCGGGCCCTACAATGAGCAGTTCTTC.